This TCR beta chain was found in a study of T cell repertoires in cytomegalovirus infection (dated 2019 in TCRdb). Broadly, across the study: Recently identified HLA-C-restricted CMV epitopes, whose presentation resists viral immunomodulation, were targeted by peptide stimulations together with well-studied HLA-B-restricted epitopes. Donor HLA type was relevant to the analysis, as public TCR beta signatures indicated carriage of CMV infection together with the matching HLA type. What the work shows at the level of the full study, not this receptor alone: Carriers of CMV infection plus the relevant HLA type were discriminated by the cumulative frequency of public TCR beta family members in the study cohort and in an independent approximately 350-donor cohort. In the ex vivo response, HLA-C-restricted CMV-specific TCR beta clonotypes were dominant, and in two of eight donors the single most frequent clonotype came from this HLA-C-restricted group.

As to this clonotype: There is no known antigen for this receptor. No much larger clonotype is one base removed from it; base qualities were not supplied.

TCRdb records Illumina HiSeq 1500 as the sequencer. The public sequencing data were trimmed at Q25 with fastp and processed into clonotypes with MiXCR by TCRdb, which kept only in-frame beta chains. Here each entry gathers all rows of one CDR3 protein and keeps the most common genes and DNA. In all, the sample holds 400,000 to 600,000 distinct CDR3 sequences, and approximately 42% of those were seen once. The ten top clones hold 35% to 50% of the sample. The trim is 5 bases for V and 0 bases for J, with a gap of 8 bases between the germline ends. CDR1 and CDR2, looked up from the germline V gene (reference sequence), are SEHNR and FQNEAQ. The CDR3 goes from the cysteine to the phenylalanine over 14 residues. Only the CDR3 portion is preserved as DNA: 42 bases, with reading frame beginning at the first base. Taken with the paper, the label for treatment or condition translates to: in vitro stimulation with specific CMV peptide epitopes to enrich CMV-specific T cells.

The receptor was derived from a human donor in good health (CMV status not recorded). Some clones in this sample may be carry-over from other donors' samples. The input for sequencing was cultured PBMCs, taken from culture after CMV antigen stimulation. This receptor chain uses TRBV7-9 and TRBJ1-5; the D gene is perhaps TRBD1, on 5 matching bases. For the CDR3, the sequence is CASSRDYSNQPQHF. At the DNA level, the sequence is TGTGCCAGCAGCCGGGACTATAGCAATCAGCCCCAGCATTTT.